This T cell receptor beta chain emerged from a study of graft-versus-host responses after intestinal transplantation. Only one count was recorded for this clone. The target antigen is unknown. The CDR3 is 16 residues long. V shed 5 bases, J shed 1 base, and the junction held 2 bases outside the gene matches. Germline CDR1 and CDR2: PRHDT and FYEKMQ (reference sequence). TCRdb's copy holds only in-frame clones and misses some; the assay was immunoSEQ multiplex PCR. This table has roughly 100,000 clones, 90% to 95% appearing once. This sample comprised unstimulated CD4+ T cells sorted from spleen or lymph node cells, obtained before transplant. This sequence was found in a human donor who was the organ donor for an intestinal transplant. The J gene is TRBJ1-6, the V gene TRBV13, with 10 bases aligning to TRBD1. The CDR3 nucleotides are TGTGCCAGCAGCCGGGGACAGGGGTCCTATAATTCACCCCTCCACTTT. Translation: CASSRGQGSYNSPLHF.